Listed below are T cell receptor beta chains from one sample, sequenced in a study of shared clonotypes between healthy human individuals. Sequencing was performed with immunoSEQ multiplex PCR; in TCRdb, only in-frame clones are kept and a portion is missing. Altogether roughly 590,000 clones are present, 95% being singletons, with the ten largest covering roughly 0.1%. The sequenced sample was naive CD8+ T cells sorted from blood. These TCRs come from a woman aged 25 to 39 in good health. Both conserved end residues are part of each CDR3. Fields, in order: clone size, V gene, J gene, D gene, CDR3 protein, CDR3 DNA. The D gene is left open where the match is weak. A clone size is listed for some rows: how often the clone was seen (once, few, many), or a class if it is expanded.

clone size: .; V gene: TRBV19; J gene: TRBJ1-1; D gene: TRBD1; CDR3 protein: CASSVAGGLVTEAFF; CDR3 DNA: TGTGCCAGTAGTGTGGCAGGGGGCTTGGTCACTGAAGCTTTCTTT
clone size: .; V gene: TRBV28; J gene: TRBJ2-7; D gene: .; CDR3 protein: CASEGVYEQYF; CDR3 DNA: TGTGCCAGCGAGGGCGTCTACGAGCAGTACTTC
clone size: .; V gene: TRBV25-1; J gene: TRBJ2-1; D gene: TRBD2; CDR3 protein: CASRGGLAGEGEQFF; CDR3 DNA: TGTGCCAGCAGGGGGGGACTAGCGGGAGAAGGCGAGCAGTTCTTC
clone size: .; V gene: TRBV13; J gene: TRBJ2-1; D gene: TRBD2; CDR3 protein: CASSSETLLAGSYNEQFF; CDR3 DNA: TGTGCCAGCAGCTCCGAGACCCTACTAGCGGGCTCCTACAATGAGCAGTTCTTC
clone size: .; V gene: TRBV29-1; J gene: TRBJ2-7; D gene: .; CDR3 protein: CSVEDDKVYEQYF; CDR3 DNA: TGCAGCGTTGAAGACGATAAGGTCTACGAGCAGTACTTC
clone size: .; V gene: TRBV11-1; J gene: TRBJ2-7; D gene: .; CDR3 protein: CASSPRQEIYEQYF; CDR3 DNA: TGTGCCAGCAGTCCCCGACAGGAAATCTACGAGCAGTACTTC
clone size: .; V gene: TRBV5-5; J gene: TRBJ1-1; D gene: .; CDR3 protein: CASSLSVTEAFF; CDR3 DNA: TGTGCCAGCAGCTTATCGGTCACTGAAGCTTTCTTT
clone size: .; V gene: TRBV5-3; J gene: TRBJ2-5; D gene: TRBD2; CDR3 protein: CARSESLAGAQETQYF; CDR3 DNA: TGTGCCAGAAGCGAATCGCTAGCGGGAGCCCAAGAGACCCAGTACTTC
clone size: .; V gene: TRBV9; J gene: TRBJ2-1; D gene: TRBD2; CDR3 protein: CASSGTREFF; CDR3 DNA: TGTGCCAGCAGCGGGACTAGGGAGTTCTTC
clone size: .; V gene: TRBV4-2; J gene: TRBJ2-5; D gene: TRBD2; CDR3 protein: CASSSGLAARVIQETQYF; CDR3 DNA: TGTGCCAGCAGCTCCGGACTAGCGGCGAGGGTAATCCAAGAGACCCAGTACTTC
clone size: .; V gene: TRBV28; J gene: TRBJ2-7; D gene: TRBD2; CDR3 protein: CASSLSGRAYEQYF; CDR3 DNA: TGTGCCAGCAGTTTATCCGGGAGGGCCTACGAGCAGTACTTC
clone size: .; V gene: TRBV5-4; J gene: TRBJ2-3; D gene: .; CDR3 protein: CASRSFGGTTDTQYF; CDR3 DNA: TGTGCCAGCAGGTCGTTCGGGGGAACCACAGATACGCAGTATTTT
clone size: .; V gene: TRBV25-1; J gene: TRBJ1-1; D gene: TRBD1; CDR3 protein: CASSDQTGAVFLGTEAFF; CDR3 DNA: TGTGCCAGCAGTGATCAGACAGGGGCCGTATTTCTCGGCACTGAAGCTTTCTTT
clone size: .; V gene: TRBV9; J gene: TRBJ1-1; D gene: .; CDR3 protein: CASSPGLNTEAFF; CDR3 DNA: TGTGCCAGCAGTCCGGGGTTGAACACTGAAGCTTTCTTT
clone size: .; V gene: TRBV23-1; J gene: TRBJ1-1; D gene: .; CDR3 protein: CASSQSGRGYGTEAFF; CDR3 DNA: TGCGCCAGCAGTCAATCTGGGCGGGGGTATGGCACTGAAGCTTTCTTT
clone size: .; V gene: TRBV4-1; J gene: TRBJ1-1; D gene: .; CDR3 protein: CASSQTVNTEAFF; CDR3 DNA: TGCGCCAGCAGCCAAACCGTGAACACTGAAGCTTTCTTT
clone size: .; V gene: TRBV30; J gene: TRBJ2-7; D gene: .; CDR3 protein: CAWSVRGYEQYF; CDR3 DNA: TGTGCCTGGAGTGTACGAGGGTACGAGCAGTACTTC
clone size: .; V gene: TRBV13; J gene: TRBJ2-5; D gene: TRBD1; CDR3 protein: CASSSSLTGLDQETQYF; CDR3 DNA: TGTGCCAGCAGCTCTTCACTGACAGGGCTCGACCAAGAGACCCAGTACTTC
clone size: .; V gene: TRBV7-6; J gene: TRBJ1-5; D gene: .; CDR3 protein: CASSLKRNQPQHF; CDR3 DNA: TGTGCCAGCAGCTTAAAACGGAATCAGCCCCAGCATTTT
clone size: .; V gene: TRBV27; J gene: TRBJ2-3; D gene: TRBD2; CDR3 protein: CASSLLAGVTDTQYF; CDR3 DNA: TGTGCCAGCAGTTTACTAGCGGGGGTCACAGATACGCAGTATTTT
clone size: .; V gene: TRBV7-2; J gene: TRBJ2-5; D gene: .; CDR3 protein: CASSLAGDYQETQYF; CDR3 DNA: TGTGCCAGCAGCTTAGCTGGGGATTACCAAGAGACCCAGTACTTC
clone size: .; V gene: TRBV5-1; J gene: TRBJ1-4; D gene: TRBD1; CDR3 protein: CASSLTDRVNEKLFF; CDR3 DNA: TGCGCCAGCAGCTTGACTGACAGGGTGAATGAAAAACTGTTTTTT
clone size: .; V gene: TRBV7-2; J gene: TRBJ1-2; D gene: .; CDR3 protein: CASSLAVRGGRREHTF; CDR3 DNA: TGTGCCAGCAGCTTGGCCGTGAGAGGGGGGCGCCGAGAGCACACCTTC
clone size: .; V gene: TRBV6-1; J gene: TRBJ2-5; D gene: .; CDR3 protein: CASSDRDTGPQETQYF; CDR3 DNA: TGTGCCAGCAGTGACCGGGACACGGGGCCCCAAGAGACCCAGTACTTC
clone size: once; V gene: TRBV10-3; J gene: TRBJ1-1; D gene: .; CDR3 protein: CAISEEDLGNTEAFF; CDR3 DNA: TGTGCCATCAGTGAAGAGGATCTTGGGAACACTGAAGCTTTCTTT
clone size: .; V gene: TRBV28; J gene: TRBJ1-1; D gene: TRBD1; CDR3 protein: CASSLLMGQGKKSTKAFF; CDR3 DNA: TGTGCCAGCAGCCTTTTGATGGGACAGGGCAAAAAGTCGACAAAAGCTTTCTTT
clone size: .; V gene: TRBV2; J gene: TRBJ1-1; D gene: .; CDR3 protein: CASSENGVTEAFF; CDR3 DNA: TGTGCCAGCAGTGAAAACGGGGTGACTGAAGCTTTCTTT
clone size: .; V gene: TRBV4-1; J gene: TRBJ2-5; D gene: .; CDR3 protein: CASSQIGGGQETQYF; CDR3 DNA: TGCGCCAGCAGCCAAATCGGTGGGGGCCAAGAGACCCAGTACTTC
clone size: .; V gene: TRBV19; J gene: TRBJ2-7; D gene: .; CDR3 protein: CASSFGRDIAYEQYF; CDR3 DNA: TGTGCCAGTAGTTTTGGCCGGGACATAGCCTACGAGCAGTACTTC
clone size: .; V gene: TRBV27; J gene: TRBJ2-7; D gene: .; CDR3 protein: CASSFRAIGYEQYF; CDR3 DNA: TGTGCCAGCAGTTTCCGAGCGATCGGGTACGAGCAGTACTTC
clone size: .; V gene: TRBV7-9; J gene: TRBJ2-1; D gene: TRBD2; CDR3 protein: CASSPRTRSSYNEQFF; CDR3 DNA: TGTGCCAGCAGCCCCCGGACTAGGAGCTCCTACAATGAGCAGTTCTTC
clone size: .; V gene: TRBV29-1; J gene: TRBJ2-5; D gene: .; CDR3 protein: CSVEGDETDQETQYF; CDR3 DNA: TGCAGCGTTGAAGGCGACGAGACTGACCAAGAGACCCAGTACTTC
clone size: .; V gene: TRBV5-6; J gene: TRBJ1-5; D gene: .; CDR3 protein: CASSTRSASQPQHF; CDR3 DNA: TGTGCCAGCAGCACGAGATCAGCGTCCCAGCCCCAGCATTTT
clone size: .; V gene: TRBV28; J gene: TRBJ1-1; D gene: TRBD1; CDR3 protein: CASRTGTGNTEAFF; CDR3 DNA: TGTGCCAGCAGAACCGGGACAGGGAACACTGAAGCTTTCTTT
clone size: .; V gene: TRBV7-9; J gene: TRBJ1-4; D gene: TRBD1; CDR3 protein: CASSDRNRGEEEKLFF; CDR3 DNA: TGTGCCAGCAGCGATCGGAACAGGGGGGAGGAGGAAAAACTGTTTTTT
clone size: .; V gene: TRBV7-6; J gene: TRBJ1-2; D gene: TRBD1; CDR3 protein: CASSSGQGTGGYTF; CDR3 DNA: TGTGCCAGCAGCTCGGGACAGGGGACGGGCGGCTACACCTTC
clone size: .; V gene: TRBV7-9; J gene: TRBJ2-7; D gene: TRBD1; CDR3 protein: CASSSNPGQFYEQYF; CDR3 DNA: TGTGCCAGCAGCTCAAATCCGGGACAGTTCTACGAGCAGTACTTC
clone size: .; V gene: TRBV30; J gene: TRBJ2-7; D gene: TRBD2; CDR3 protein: CAWSITSGSYEQYF; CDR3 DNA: TGTGCCTGGAGTATTACTAGCGGCTCCTACGAGCAGTACTTC
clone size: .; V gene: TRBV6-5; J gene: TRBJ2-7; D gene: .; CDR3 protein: CASSYSGGEQYF; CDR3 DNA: TGTGCCAGCAGTTACTCGGGCGGCGAGCAGTACTTC
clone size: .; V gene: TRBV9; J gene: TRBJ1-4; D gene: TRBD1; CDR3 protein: CASSAAGSGTADEKLFF; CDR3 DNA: TGTGCCAGCAGCGCTGCGGGGTCCGGGACAGCGGATGAAAAACTGTTTTTT
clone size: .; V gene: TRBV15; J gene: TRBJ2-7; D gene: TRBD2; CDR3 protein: CATSPYWTSDTYEQYF; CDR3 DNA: TGTGCCACCTCCCCCTACTGGACTAGCGACACCTACGAGCAGTACTTC
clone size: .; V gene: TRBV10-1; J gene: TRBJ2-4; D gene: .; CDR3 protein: CASNTTGDSPKNIQYF; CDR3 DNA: TGCGCCAGCAACACTACAGGGGACTCTCCCAAAAACATTCAGTACTTC
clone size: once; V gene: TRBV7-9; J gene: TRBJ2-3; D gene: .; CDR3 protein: CASIYLSTDTQYF; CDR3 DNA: TGTGCCAGCATCTACCTTAGTACAGATACGCAGTATTTT
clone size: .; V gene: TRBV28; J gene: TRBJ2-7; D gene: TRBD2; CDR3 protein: CASSPGVAGREQYF; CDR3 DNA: TGTGCCAGCAGCCCGGGGGTAGCGGGAAGGGAGCAGTACTTC
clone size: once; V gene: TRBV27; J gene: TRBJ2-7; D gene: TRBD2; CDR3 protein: CASSLLAGGLSYEQYF; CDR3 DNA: TGTGCCAGCAGTTTACTAGCGGGAGGGCTGTCCTACGAGCAGTACTTC
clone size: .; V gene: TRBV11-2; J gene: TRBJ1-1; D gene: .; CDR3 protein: CASRRGRSLNTEAFF; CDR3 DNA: TGTGCCAGCAGACGGGGCAGATCTTTGAACACTGAAGCTTTCTTT
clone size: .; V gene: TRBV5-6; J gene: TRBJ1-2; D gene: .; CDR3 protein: CASASTETDYFNYGYTF; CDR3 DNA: TGTGCCAGCGCATCCACCGAGACGGACTACTTTAACTATGGCTACACCTTC
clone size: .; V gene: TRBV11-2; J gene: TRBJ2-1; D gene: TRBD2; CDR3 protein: CASSLQKGRAAYNEQFF; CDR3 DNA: TGTGCCAGCAGCCTCCAGAAAGGGAGGGCAGCCTACAATGAGCAGTTCTTC
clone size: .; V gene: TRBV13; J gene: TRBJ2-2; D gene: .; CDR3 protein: CASSIRDGGELFF; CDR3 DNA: TGTGCCAGCAGCATACGGGACGGCGGGGAGCTGTTTTTT
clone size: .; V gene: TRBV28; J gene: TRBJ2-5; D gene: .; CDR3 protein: CASSSPTSIQPPYLRTQYF; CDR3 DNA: TGTGCCAGCAGTTCCCCCACCTCTATACAGCCCCCCTACCTAAGGACCCAGTACTTC
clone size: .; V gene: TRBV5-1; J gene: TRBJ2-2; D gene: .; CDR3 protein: CASSLYRGTGELFF; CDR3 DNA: TGCGCCAGCAGCTTGTATCGGGGCACCGGGGAGCTGTTTTTT
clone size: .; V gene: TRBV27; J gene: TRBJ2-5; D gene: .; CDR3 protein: CASSLGLMETQYF; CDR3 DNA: TGTGCCAGCAGTTTAGGGCTGATGGAGACCCAGTACTTC
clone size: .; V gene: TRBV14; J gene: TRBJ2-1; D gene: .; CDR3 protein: CASSQEFQADNEQFF; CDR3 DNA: TGTGCCAGCAGCCAAGAATTTCAGGCAGACAATGAGCAGTTCTTC
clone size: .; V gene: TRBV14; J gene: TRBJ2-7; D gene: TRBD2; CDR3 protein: CASSQGLATGREEQYF; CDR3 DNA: TGTGCCAGCAGCCAAGGACTAGCCACCGGTCGAGAGGAGCAGTACTTC
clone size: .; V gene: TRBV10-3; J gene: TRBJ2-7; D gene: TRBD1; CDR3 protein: CAISEPEQGAYEQYF; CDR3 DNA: TGTGCCATCAGTGAGCCAGAACAGGGGGCCTACGAGCAGTACTTC
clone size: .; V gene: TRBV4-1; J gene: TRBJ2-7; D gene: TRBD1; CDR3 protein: CASSQVQGADEQYF; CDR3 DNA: TGCGCCAGCAGCCAAGTTCAGGGGGCGGACGAGCAGTACTTC
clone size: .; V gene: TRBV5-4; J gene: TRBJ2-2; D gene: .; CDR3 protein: CASSLTSGELFF; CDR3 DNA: TGTGCCAGCAGTCTTACCAGCGGGGAGCTGTTTTTT